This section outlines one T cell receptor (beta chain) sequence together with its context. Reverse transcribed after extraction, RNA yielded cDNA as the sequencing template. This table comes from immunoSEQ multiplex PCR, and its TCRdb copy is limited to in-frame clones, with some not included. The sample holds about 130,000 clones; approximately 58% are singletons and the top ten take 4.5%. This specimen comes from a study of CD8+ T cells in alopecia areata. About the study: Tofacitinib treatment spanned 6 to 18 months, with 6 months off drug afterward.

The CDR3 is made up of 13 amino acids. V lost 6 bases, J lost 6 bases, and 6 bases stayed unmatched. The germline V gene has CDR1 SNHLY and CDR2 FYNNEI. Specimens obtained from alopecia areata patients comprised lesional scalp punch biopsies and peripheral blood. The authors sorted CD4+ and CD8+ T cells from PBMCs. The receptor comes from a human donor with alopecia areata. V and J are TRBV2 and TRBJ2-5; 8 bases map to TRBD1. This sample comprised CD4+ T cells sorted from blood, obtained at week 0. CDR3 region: CASSLTGGQTQYF. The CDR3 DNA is TGTGCCAGCAGCCTCACAGGGGGTCAGACCCAGTACTTC.